Below are 5 T cell receptor beta chains sequenced from a single sample in a study of control samples from healthy donors and cancer patients (dated by TCRdb to 2020 to 2021). Library construction relied on the immunoSEQ multiplex PCR assay. In its TCRdb copy, this immuneACCESS table keeps in-frame sequences only and misses some clones. Where compared with another copy, unresolved V genes explain less than half of these, and the others have no known cause. This sample is represented by about 150,000 clones; around 96% of them were singletons. 8.5% of the sample comes from the top ten. Sequences were obtained from blood. These receptors were obtained from a woman between 40 and 55 years old in good health.

Here the CDR3 DNA reads TGTGCCAGCAGCGTAGAAAGGGAAGGATACTACGAGCAGTACTTC. Its protein is CASSVEREGYYEQYF. The chain carries TRBV9 and TRBJ2-7; D ambiguous. Per the germline V gene, CDR1 is SGDLS and CDR2 is YYNGEE. The CDR3 sequence is 15 residues long. Trimming took 0 bases from V and 3 from J, leaving 13 bases between them.

The chain couples TRBV4-1 to TRBJ1-2; no clear D gene. CDR1 MGHRA and CDR2 YSYEKL come from the germline V gene. The ends were cut back, 1 base at V and 3 bases at J, with 15 bases in the middle. This CDR3 region has 16 residues. The CDR3 loop reads CASSQGSWTAYYGYTF. CDR3 DNA sequence: TGCGCCAGCAGCCAAGGGTCATGGACCGCCTACTATGGCTACACCTTC.

The chain combines TRBV7-3 with TRBJ2-4; TRBD1 aligns across 7 bases. Germline-derived CDR1 and CDR2 are SGHTA and FQGTGA. J was trimmed by 7 bases and V by 2 bases; bases with no gene match: 5. There are 14 residues in the CDR3. CDR3 bases: TGTGCCAGCAGCTTAGAAGGGGGCGCGAACATTCAGTACTTC. Encoded protein: CASSLEGGANIQYF.

V gene TRBV2 combines with J gene TRBJ1-6; possibly TRBD1 for D (5 bases). Trimming took 3 bases from V and 4 from J, leaving 10 bases between them. This CDR3 comprises 15 residues. From germline, CDR1 is SNHLY and CDR2 FYNNEI. In nucleotides, the CDR3 is TGTGCCAGCAGTGAGGGGGGTTGGTATAATTCACCCCTCCACTTT. It codes for CASSEGGWYNSPLHF.

This clone was seen only once. The chain carries TRBV10-3 and TRBJ1-2, with 10 bases aligning to TRBD1. V lost 7 bases to trimming and J lost 2 bases; unmatched junction nucleotides: 4. CDR3 length: 14 amino acids. Germline V gene data show CDR1 as ENHRY and CDR2 as SYGVKD. CDR3 sequence: CAITQDRGNYGYTF. Written as DNA, the CDR3 is TGTGCCATCACCCAGGACAGGGGGAACTATGGCTACACCTTC.